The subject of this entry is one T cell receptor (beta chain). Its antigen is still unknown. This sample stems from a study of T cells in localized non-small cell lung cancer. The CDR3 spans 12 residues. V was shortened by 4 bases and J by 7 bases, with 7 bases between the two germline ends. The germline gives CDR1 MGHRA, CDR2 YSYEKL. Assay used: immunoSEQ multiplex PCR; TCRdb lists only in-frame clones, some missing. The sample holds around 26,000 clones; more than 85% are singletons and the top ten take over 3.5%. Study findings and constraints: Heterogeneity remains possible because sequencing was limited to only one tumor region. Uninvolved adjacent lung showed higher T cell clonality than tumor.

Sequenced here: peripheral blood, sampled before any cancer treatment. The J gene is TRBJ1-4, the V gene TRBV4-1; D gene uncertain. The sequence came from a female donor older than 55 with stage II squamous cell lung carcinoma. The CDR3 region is CASSRTFEKLFF. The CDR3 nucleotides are TGCGCCAGCAGCCGGACCTTTGAAAAACTGTTTTTT.